The sequence of this T cell receptor (beta chain) was determined in a study of radiotherapy plus CTLA-4 blockade in lung cancer. Background on the study: Objective responses were documented in 15% to 20% of patients, with disease control in 25% to 35%. Findings of the study overall: Once radiotherapy plus ipilimumab had been given, TCR clones derived from tumor expanded in blood.

Patients in the study, people with chemo-refractory metastatic non-small-cell lung cancer, received focal radiation plus ipilimumab CTLA-4 blockade. This table comes from immunoSEQ multiplex PCR, and its TCRdb copy is limited to in-frame clones, with some not included. The profile shows approximately 40,000 clones, around 70% of them singletons. In the case of this clone: Its specificity is unknown.

Germline CDR1 SGHRS, CDR2 YFSETQ. The J segment lost 4 bases and the V segment lost 4 bases, leaving 9 bases of the junction unmatched. The CDR3 runs to 16 residues. V is TRBV5-1 and J is TRBJ2-2, with TRBD2 matching over 8 bases. The sample here was peripheral blood, taken from a patient treated with radiotherapy plus ipilimumab. This receptor was taken from a human donor with non-small cell lung cancer who had stable disease on radiotherapy plus ipilimumab. CDR3 in amino acids: CASSPPRGGATGELFF. The CDR3 DNA reads as TGCGCCAGCAGCCCTCCCCGGGGGGGAGCCACCGGGGAGCTGTTTTTT.